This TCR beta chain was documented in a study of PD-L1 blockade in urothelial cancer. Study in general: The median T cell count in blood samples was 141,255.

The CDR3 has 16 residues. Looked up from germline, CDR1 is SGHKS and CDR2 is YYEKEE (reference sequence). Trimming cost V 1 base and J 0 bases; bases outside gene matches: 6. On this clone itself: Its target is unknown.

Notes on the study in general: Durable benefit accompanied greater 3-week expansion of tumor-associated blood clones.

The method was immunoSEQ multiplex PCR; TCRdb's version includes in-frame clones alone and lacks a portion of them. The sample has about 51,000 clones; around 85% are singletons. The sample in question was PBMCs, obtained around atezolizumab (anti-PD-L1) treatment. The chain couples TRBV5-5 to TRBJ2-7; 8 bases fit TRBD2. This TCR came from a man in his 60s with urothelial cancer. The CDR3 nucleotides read TGTGCCAGCAGCTTGAGACAAGCGGGAGCCTCCTACGAGCAGTACTTC. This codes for CASSLRQAGASYEQYF. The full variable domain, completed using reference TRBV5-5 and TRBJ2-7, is DAGVTQSPTHLIKTRGQQVTLRCSPISGHKSVSWYQQVLGQGPQFIFQYYEKEERGRGNFPDRFSARQFPNYSSELNVNALLLGDSALYLCASSLRQAGASYEQYFGPGTRLTVT.